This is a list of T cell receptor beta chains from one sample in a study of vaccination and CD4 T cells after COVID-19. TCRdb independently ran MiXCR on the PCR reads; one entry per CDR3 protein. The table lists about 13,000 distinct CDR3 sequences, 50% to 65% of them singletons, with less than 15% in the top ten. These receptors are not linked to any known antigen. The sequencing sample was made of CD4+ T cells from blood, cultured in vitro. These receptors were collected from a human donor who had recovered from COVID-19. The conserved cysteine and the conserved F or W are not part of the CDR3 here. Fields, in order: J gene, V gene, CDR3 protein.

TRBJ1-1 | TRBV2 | ASSARAENTEAF
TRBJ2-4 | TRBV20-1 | SAESSRGSKNIQY
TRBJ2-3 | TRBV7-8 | ASSFSSGSSDTQY
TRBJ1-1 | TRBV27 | ASSLRGNTEAF
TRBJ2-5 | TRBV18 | ASSPSGSSAQY
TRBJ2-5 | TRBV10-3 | AIRDRSETQY
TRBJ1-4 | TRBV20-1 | SAKTDSPEKLF
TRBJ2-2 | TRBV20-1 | SATLAGGPFTGELF
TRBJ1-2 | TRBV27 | ASSLVGTGGGYGYT
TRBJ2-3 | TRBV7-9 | ASSSYASAGSTDTQY
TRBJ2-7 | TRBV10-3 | AISESSFRLPRGEQY
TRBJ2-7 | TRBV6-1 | ASSTGTGSYEQY
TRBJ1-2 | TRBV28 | ASSFREYGYT
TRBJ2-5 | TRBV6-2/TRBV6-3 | ASSPRGTPQETQY
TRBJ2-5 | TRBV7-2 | ASSKSRLAGGPGETQY
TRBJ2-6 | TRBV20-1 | SARAGGANVLT
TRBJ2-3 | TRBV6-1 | ASSGLAGGTDTQY
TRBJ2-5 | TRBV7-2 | ASSLGPETQY
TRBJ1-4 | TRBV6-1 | AALDRGYEKLF
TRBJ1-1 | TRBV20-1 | SAVSRDRGNTEAF
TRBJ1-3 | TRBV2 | ASSRHGQTGNTIY
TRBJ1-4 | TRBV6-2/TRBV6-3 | ASSFIKTGNNEKLF
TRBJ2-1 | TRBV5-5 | ASSIETYNEQF
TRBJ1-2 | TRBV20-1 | SATGAVYGYT
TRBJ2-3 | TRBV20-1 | SANAHGSTDTQY
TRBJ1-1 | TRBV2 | ASIKSGGNTEAF
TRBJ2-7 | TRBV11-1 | ASSYSYEQY
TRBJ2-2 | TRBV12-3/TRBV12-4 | ASKRISNTGELF
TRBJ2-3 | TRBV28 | ASSPASRALLTDTQY
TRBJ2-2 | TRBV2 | ASRIGLAQGTGELF
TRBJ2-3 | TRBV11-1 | ASSFPGVDTQY
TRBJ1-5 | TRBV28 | ASSYSRGGNQPQH
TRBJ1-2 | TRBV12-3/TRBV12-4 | ASTQTGTGYGYT
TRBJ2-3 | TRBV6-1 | ASRLAGEVDTQY
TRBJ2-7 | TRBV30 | AWSSSGRSSYEQY
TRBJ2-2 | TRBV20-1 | SARRVTGGSGELF
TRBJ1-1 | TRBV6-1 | ASSVSWGRVAF
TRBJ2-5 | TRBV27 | ASSSRGETQY
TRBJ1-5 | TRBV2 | ASRRQGISNQPQH
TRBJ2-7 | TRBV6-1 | ASSDAPDGTGF
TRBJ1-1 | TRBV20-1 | SARDPLRGGTEAF
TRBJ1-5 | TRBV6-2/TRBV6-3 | ASSYSYASNQPQH
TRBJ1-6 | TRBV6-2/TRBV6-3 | ASSPSTGGYSPLH
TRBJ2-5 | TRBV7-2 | ASSVTRQETQY
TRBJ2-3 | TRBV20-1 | SASQRDTQY
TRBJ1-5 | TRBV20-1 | SARMGGNQPQH
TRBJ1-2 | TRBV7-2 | ASSLQQVTYGYT
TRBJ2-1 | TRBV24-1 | ATSDLGTSGYNEQF
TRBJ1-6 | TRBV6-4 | ASRDGTVNSPLH
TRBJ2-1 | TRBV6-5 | ASSCSGLAGTKEQF
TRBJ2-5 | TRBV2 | ASRGAGVEQETQY
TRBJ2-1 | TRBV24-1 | ATSEGTSGNYNEQF
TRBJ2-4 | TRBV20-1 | SARYKVGGSVSKNIQY
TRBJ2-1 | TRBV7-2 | ASSQESGIGYNEQF